This T cell receptor (beta chain) appears in the sequencing data of a study of PD-L1 blockade in urothelial cancer. In its sample, this clone was seen once. Between 1 and 8 samples per patient were obtained, pretreatment and on-treatment. Per the germline V gene, CDR1 is SGHAT and CDR2 is FQNNGV. This CDR3 spans 15 amino acids. V lost 3 bases to trimming and J lost 4 bases, with 15 bases between them. Sequencing was performed with immunoSEQ multiplex PCR; in TCRdb, only in-frame clones are kept and a portion is missing. The repertoire includes roughly 42,000 clones, approximately 80% of them detected once, and more than 2.5% sits in the top ten.

Sequenced here: PBMCs, sampled around atezolizumab (anti-PD-L1) treatment. The sequence was obtained from a man aged 70 or older with urothelial cancer. The chain links TRBV11-2 to TRBJ1-1, with no clear D. CDR3 protein: CASSLVGGSGTEAFF. The CDR3 nucleotides read TGTGCCAGCAGCTTGGTCGGAGGGAGCGGCACTGAAGCTTTCTTT.